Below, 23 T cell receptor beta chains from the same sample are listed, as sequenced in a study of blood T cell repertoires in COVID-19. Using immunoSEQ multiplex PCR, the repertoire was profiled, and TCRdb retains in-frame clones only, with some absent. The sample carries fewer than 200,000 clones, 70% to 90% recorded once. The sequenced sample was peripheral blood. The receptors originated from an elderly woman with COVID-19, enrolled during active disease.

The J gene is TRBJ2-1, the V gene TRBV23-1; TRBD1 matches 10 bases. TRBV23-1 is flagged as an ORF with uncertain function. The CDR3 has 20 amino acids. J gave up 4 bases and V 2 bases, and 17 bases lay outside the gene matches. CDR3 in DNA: TGCGCCAGCAGTCAAAGCCGGAGTCTGCCGGGACAGGGGACTTACAATGAGCAGTTCTTC. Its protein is CASSQSRSLPGQGTYNEQFF.

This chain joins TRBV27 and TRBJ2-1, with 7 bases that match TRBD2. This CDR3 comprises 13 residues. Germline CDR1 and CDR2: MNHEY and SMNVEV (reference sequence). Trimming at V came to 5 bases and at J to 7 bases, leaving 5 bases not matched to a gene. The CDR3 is CASSPSGANEQFF. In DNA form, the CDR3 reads TGTGCCAGCAGTCCGAGCGGGGCGAATGAGCAGTTCTTC.

For the CDR3, the DNA is TGTGCCAGCAGCCACAGGGTAGCTAACTATGGCTACACCTTC. This encodes CASSHRVANYGYTF. The rearrangement joins TRBV5-8 to TRBJ1-2, with a possible D match to TRBD1 (6 bases). This CDR3 comprises 14 residues. V lost 4 bases, J lost 0 bases, and 10 bases lay in between. The germline gives CDR1 SGHTS, CDR2 YDEGEE.

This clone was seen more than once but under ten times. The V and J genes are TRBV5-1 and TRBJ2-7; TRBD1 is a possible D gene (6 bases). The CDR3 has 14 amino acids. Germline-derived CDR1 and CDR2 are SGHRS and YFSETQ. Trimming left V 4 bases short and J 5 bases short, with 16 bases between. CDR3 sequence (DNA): TGCGCCAGCAGCCCGGCCACAGGGTTCAACGAGCAGTACTTC. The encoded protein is CASSPATGFNEQYF. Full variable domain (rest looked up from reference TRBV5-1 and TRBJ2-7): KAGVTQTPRYLIKTRGQQVTLSCSPISGHRSVSWYQQTPGQGLQFLFEYFSETQRNKGNFPGRFSGRQFSNSRSEMNVSTLELGDSALYLCASSPATGFNEQYFGPGTRLTVT.

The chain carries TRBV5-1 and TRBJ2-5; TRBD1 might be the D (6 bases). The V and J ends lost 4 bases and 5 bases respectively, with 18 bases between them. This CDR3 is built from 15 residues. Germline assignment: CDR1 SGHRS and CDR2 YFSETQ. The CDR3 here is CASSQGHNNRETQYF. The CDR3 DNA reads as TGCGCCAGCAGCCAGGGACACAATAATCGGGAGACCCAGTACTTC.

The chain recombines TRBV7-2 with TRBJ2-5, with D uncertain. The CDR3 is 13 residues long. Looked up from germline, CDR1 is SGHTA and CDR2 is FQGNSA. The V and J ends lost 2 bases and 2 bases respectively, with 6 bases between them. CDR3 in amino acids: CASSLSYQETQYF. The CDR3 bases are TGTGCCAGCAGCTTATCTTATCAAGAGACCCAGTACTTC.

The CDR3 loop is CASSQEASGSYEQYF. The CDR3 DNA reads as TGTGCCAGCAGCCAGGAGGCTAGCGGGAGCTACGAGCAGTACTTC. This chain connects TRBV4-2 to TRBJ2-7; 10 bases match TRBD2. After removal of 3 bases from V and 3 bases from J, the junction contained 5 bases not matched to a gene. Germline assignment: CDR1 LGHNA and CDR2 YNFKEQ. The CDR3 totals 15 residues.

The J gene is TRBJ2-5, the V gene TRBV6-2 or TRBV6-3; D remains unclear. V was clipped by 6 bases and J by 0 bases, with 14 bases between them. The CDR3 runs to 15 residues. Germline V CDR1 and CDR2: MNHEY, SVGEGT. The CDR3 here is CASRYTARYQETQYF. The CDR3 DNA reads TGTGCCAGCAGATACACTGCGAGGTACCAAGAGACCCAGTACTTC.

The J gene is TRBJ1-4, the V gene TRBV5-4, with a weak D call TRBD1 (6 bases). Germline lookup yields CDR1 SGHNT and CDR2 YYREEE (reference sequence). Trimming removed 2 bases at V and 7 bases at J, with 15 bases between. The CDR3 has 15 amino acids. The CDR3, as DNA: TGTGCCAGCAGCTTAAGGTTGGGGGCCGCTGAAAAACTGTTTTTT. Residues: CASSLRLGAAEKLFF.

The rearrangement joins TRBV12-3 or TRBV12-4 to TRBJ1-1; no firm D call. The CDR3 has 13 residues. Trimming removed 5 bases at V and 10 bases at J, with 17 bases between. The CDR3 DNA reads TGTGCCAGCAGTCTATTCCTCGGGGAGGGAGCTTTCTTT. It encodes CASSLFLGEGAFF.

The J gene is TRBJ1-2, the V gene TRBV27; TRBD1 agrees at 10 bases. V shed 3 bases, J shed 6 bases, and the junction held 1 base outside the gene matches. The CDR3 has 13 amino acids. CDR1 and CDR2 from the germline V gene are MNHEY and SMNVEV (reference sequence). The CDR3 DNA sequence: TGTGCCAGCAGTTTTGGGACAGGGGATGGCTACACCTTC. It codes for CASSFGTGDGYTF.

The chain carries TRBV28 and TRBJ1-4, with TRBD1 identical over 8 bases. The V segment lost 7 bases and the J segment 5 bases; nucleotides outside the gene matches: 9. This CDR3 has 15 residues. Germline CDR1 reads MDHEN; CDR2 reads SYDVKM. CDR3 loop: CASTPTTGANEKLFF. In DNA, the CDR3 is TGTGCCAGCACCCCCACGACAGGGGCGAATGAAAAACTGTTTTTT.

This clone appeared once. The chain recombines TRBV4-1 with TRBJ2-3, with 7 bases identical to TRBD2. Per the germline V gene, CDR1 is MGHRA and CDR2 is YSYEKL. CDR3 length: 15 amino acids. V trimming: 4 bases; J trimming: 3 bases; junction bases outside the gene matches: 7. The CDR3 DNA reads TGCGCCAGCAGCCTATATGGGAGGGAGACAGATACGCAGTATTTT. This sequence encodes CASSLYGRETDTQYF.

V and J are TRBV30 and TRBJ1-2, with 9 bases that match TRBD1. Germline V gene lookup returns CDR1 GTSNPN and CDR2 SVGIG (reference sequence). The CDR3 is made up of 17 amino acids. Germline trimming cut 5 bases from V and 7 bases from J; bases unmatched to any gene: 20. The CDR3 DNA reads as TGTGCCTGGGGCATCCGGGACAGGGCACAAGAAGATGGTGGCTACACCTTC. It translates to CAWGIRDRAQEDGGYTF.

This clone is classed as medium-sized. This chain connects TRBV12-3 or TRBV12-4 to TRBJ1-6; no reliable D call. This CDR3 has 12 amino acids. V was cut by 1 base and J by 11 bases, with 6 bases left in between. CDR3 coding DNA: TGTGCCAGCAGTTTAGGAGGGACACCCCTCCACTTT. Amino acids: CASSLGGTPLHF.

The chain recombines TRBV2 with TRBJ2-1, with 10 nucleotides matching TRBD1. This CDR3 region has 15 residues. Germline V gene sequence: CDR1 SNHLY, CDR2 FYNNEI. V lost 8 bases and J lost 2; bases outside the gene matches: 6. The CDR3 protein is CASSRDRGTYNEQFF. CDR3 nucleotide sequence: TGTGCCAGCTCCCGGGACAGGGGTACCTACAATGAGCAGTTCTTC.

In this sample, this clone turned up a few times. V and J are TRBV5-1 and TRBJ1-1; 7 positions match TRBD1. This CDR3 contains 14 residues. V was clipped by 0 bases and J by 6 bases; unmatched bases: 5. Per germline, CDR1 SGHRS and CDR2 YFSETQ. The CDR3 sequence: CASSLGDRASEAFF. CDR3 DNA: TGCGCCAGCAGCTTGGGAGACAGGGCTTCTGAAGCTTTCTTT.

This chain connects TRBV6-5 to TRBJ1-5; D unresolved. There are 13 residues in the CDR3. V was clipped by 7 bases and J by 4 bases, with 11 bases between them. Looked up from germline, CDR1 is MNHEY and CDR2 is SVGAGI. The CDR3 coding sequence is TGTGCCAGCAAGGAGGGAGGGAATCAGCCCCAGCATTTT. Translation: CASKEGGNQPQHF.

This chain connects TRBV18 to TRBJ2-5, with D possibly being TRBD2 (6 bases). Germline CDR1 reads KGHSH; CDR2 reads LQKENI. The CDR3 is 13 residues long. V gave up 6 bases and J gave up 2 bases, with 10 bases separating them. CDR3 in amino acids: CASSLGGQETQYF. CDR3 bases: TGTGCCAGCTCCCTGGGGGGTCAAGAGACCCAGTACTTC.

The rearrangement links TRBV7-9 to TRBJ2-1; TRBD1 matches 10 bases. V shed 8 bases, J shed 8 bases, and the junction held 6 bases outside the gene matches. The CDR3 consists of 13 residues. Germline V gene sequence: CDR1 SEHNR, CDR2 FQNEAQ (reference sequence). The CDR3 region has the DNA TGTGCCAGCCTGGGACAGGGGTCCGATGAGCAGTTCTTC. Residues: CASLGQGSDEQFF.

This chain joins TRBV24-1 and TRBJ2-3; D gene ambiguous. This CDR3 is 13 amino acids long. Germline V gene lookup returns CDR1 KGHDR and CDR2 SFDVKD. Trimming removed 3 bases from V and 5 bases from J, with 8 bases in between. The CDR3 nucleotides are TGTGCCACCAGTGATATCTTAGAAGATACGCAGTATTTT. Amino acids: CATSDILEDTQYF.

The CDR3 sequence is CASSYLQYEQYF. DNA for the CDR3: TGTGCCAGCAGTTACCTGCAGTACGAGCAGTACTTC. This rearrangement joins TRBV6-6 to TRBJ2-7, with D unresolved. The CDR3 is 12 residues long. The germline CDR1 and CDR2 sequences are MNHNY and SVGAGI (reference sequence). V was pared by 2 bases and J by 4 bases, with 6 bases between.

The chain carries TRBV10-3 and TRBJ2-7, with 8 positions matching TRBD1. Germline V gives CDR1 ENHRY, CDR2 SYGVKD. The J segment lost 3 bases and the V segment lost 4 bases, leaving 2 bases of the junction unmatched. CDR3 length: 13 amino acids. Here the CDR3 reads CAISARGLYEQYF. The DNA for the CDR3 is TGTGCCATCAGTGCCAGGGGGCTCTACGAGCAGTACTTC.